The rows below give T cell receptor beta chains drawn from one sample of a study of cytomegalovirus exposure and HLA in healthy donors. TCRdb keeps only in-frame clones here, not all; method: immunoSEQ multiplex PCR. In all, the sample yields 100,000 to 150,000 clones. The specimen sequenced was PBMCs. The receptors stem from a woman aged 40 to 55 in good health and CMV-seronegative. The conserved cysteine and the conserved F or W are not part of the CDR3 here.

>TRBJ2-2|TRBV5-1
ASSLGRSTGGGFIGELF
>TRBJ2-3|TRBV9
ASSVAGQGADTQY
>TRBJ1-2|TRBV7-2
ASSSRDSLYGYT
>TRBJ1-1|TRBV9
ASSPRQGTEAF
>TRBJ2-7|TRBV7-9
ASSLTAGTGSEQY
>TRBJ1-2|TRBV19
ASSIPGNYGYT
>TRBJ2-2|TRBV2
ASSVQGLNTGELF
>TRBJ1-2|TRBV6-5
ASSYSKGRGYGYT
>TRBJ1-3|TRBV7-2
ASSLKGTASSGNTIY
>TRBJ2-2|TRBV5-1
ASSSSGTGTGELF
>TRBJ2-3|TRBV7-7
ASSPQKGTSGAGDTQY
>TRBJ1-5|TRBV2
ASSVQAGSQH
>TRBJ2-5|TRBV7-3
ASSLTGTSGETQY
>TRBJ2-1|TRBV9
ASSPLKYNEQF
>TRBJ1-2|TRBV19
ASSNRGRDYGYT
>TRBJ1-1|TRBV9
ASSPRGGQGRTEAF
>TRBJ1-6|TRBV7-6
ASSSETGILH
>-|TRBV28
ASSADRGYEQY
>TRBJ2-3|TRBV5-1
ASSYLAGGPRTDTQY
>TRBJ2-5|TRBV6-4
ASSRTGQETQY
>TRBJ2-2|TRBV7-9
ASSLRDVGELF
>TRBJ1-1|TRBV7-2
ASSSTAGQRTEAF
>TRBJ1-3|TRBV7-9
ASSTLTGDTIY
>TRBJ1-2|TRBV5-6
ASRTLGTQGANGYT
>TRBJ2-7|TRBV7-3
ASSRIPAGTGVNEQY
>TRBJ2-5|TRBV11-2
ASSLTLGGPGETQY
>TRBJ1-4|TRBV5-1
ASSRYRGPNEKLF
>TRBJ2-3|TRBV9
ASSVLQGGTGGTDTQY
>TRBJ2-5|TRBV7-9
ASSLGTRTTETQY
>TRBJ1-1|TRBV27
ASSFRTEGKTEAF
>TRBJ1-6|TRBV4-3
ASSQGAAGQGNSPLH
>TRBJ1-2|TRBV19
ASTIGQEEHYGYT
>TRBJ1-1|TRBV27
ASSFYPGQHMLGTEAF
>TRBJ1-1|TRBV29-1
SVMDSMNTEAF
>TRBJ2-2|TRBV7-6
ASSLVRATGELF